Given below is one T cell receptor beta chain in context. Its antigen has not been determined. No clone much larger than this one lies a single base away; base qualities are absent. The record originates from a study of Ad26.COV2.S vaccination and SARS-CoV-2 variants (dated by TCRdb to the early 2020s). Notes on the research overall: Vaccine-arm donors came from COV1001, a multicentre, randomized, double-blind, placebo-controlled phase I-IIa trial of Ad26.COV2.S in healthy adults. Ad26.COV2.S was given intramuscularly at 5x10^10 or 1x10^11 viral particles, as a single shot or as two shots 56 days apart. TCRbeta repertoire sequencing was used to assess the specificity and breadth of SARS-CoV-2-reactive T cell receptors after Ad26.COV2.S vaccination. A total of 32 samples were included in the TCR-sequenced set, comprising approximately 20 Ad26.COV2.S vaccine recipients, 5 placebo recipients and 8 SARS-CoV-2 convalescent individuals. Participants in the trial were split at random into five groups of five each, receiving low-dose or high-dose Ad26.COV2.S once or twice, or else placebo on both occasions. Throughout the experiments and outcome assessment, investigators stayed blinded to trial group allocation. The full study reports these points: Higher spike-specific TCR breadth was observed in Ad26.COV2.S recipients than in placebo recipients (P = 0.0014). According to the authors, total T cell responses may have been underestimated by the TCR breadth and depth analyses. After vaccination, spike-specific CD8+ and CD4+ T cell responses were reported to show substantial breadth. The study was not powered to compare responses between vaccine doses or regimens. Vaccine and placebo recipients had comparable non-spike TCR breadth, which fits with the vaccine containing only spike.

The label giving this sample's treatment or condition can be read as: roughly 18 received Ad26.COV2.S at low or high dose, single or two shots; about 5 received placebo; per-sample allocation not given. For vaccine and placebo recipients, the sequenced repertoires came from samples collected on day 63 after the first injection. In Cohort 1b, some 25 adults aged 18-55 years were enrolled at a single site in Boston, USA, between 29 July and 7 August 2020. Ad26.COV2.S consisted of a replication-incompetent adenovirus type 26 vector by which a prefusion-stabilized SARS-CoV-2 spike protein from the original Wuhan strain was expressed. The immunoSEQ Assay was the method used to sequence TCRbeta CDR3 regions. After extraction, genomic DNA underwent amplification by bias-controlled multiplex PCR, followed by high-throughput sequencing. Under the source paper's analysis protocol: Collapsing and filtering of sequences were performed to quantify the absolute abundance of each unique TCRbeta CDR3 region. T cell fraction was estimated by normalizing TCRbeta template counts to usable DNA, which was measured by amplifying reference genes present in all nucleated cells. Repertoire TCRs were annotated as SARS-CoV-2-specific by exact matching of V gene, CDR3 amino acid sequence and J gene to a known reactive TCR set. The reference SARS-CoV-2 TCR set was derived from MIRA and filtered for enrichment in COVID-19-positive ImmuneCODE repertoires, a step that removed public or cross-reactive TCRs. Drawing on the MIRA antigens, annotated TCRs were analysed further at the level of specific ORF or position within ORF. Breadth was defined as the number of annotated unique rearrangements divided by the total number of unique productive rearrangements, and depth was defined as the summed frequency of the annotated unique rearrangements. Two-sided Wilcoxon rank-sum tests were used to compare TCR breadth between groups. TCRdb limited this immuneACCESS table to in-frame rearrangements with V and J called. A share of clones is missing; checked studies link under half to unresolved V genes, and the rest is unexplained. The DNA was the basis for D and trimming; V, J and clone size are from that table. The sample has some 520,000 clones on record, around nine tenths of them singletons. The ten largest clones represent around 13% of the sample.

This TCR was recovered from a person aged 18-60 years who received the Ad26.COV2.S COVID-19 vaccine or a placebo. The sequences come from peripheral blood, collected in a trial of Ad26.COV2.S vaccine versus placebo.

The DNA sequence is given as TGTGCCAGTAGTATAGAGGGGACAGGGGGCCATGAGCAGTTCTTC. It encodes CASSIEGTGGHEQFF. The chain is assembled from TRBV19 and TRBJ2-1; 12 junctional bases match TRBD1. The CDR3 runs 15 amino acids, cysteine and phenylalanine included. CDR3 DNA only is kept here, 45 bases in frame from base 1. Here V drops 0 bases and J drops 8 bases, and the junction holds 2 bases not matched to any gene. From a lookup of the germline V gene (reference sequence), CDR1 and CDR2 are LNHDA and SQIVND.